The clone carrying this TCR beta chain has ten or more counts. Antigen: not known. The authors prepared the TCRbeta library with unique molecular identifiers. TCRdb re-derived calls from the PCR reads in MiXCR, one entry per CDR3 protein. The data hold roughly 150,000 distinct CDR3 sequences, with roughly 10% observed a single time. V dropped 5 bases and J dropped 7 bases, with 8 bases sitting between them. The CDR3 extends over 12 amino acids. Looked up from germline, CDR1 is SEHNR and CDR2 is FQNEAQ (reference sequence). The record originates from a study of T-cell reconstitution after alpha-beta-depleted transplantation in children. General study findings and limits: T-cell counts and diversity at one year following transplant were attributed mainly to newly produced T cells. Elevated TCRbeta diversity at day 60 was traced, in some patients, to surviving recipient T cells and thymic progenitors. Reportedly, only several hundred clones from non-depleted graft cells drove alpha-beta T-cell counts at about two months.

The origin of this receptor is a boy aged 2 to 10 with acute myeloid leukemia, due to receive a stem cell transplant. The genes are TRBV7-9 and TRBJ2-2, with no clear D. The starting material was PBMCs, obtained before TCRalphabeta/CD19-depleted stem cell transplant. Written as DNA, the CDR3 is TGTGCCAGCAGCCCGGCTAGCGGGGAGCTGTTTTTT. Its protein is CASSPASGELFF. The full variable domain, completed using reference TRBV7-9 and TRBJ2-2, is DTGVSQNPRHKITKRGQNVTFRCDPISEHNRLYWYRQTLGQGPEFLTYFQNEAQLEKSRLLSDRFSAERPKGSFSTLEIQRTEQGDSAMYLCASSPASGELFFGEGSRLTVL.